The 14 T cell receptor beta chains in this list originate from one sample, sequenced in a study of technical replicates of blood from a handful of donors. Only in-frame clones appear in the TCRdb table, and some are missing; sequencing was by immunoSEQ multiplex PCR. The profile shows more than 65,000 clones, 80% to 95% of them singletons. Sequenced: T cells isolated from PBMCs. All receptors derive from a human donor in good health.

The genes are TRBV6-6 and TRBJ2-5, with D hard to call. V was shortened by 2 bases and J by 2 bases, with 9 bases between the two germline ends. The CDR3 totals 14 residues. Germline-derived CDR1 and CDR2 are MNHNY and SVGAGI (reference sequence). For the CDR3, the DNA is TGTGCCAGCAGTTACATCCCTAAACAAGAGACCCAGTACTTC. Translating it yields CASSYIPKQETQYF.

This clone was seen just once. The V call is TRBV6-6, the J call TRBJ1-3; TRBD1 is a possible D gene (6 bases). This CDR3 spans 14 amino acids. Germline CDR1 MNHNY, CDR2 SVGAGI (reference sequence). V lost 5 bases and J 0 bases, leaving 8 bases between the germline ends. The CDR3 nucleotides read TGTGCCAGCAGTAACAGGGTCTCTGGAAACACCATATATTTT. This codes for CASSNRVSGNTIYF.

The V call is TRBV7-9, the J call TRBJ2-7; D not certain. V lost 4 bases and J 6 bases, leaving 7 bases between the germline ends. CDR3 length equals 11 residues. CDR1 is SEHNR and CDR2 is FQNEAQ in the germline V gene (reference sequence). DNA for the CDR3: TGTGCCAGCAGCTCCCCGGGCGAGCAGTACTTC. Its protein is CASSSPGEQYF.

The chain recombines TRBV7-9 with TRBJ1-3; 9 bases are shared with TRBD1. Germline CDR1 is SEHNR and CDR2 is FQNEAQ (reference sequence). Trimming removed 4 bases from V and 0 bases from J; junction bases left unmatched: 4. CDR3 size: 16 residues. CDR3 coding DNA: TGTGCCAGCAGCTGGGACAGGGTCAGCTCTGGAAACACCATATATTTT. Translated: CASSWDRVSSGNTIYF.

This clone came up once. The V call is TRBV5-5, the J call TRBJ1-4; D may be TRBD1 (6 bases). The V gene lost 1 base and the J gene lost 8 bases, with 15 bases spanning the gap. Per germline, CDR1 SGHKS and CDR2 YYEKEE (reference sequence). This CDR3 has 15 residues. The CDR3 DNA follows: TGTGCCAGCAGCTTGATAGGCTCAGGGGACGAAAAACTGTTTTTT. It specifies CASSLIGSGDEKLFF.

The chain is built from TRBV7-2 and TRBJ1-5; D gene ambiguous. The V end lost 2 bases, the J end lost 6 bases, and 8 bases lay between the germline ends. Looked up from germline, CDR1 is SGHTA and CDR2 is FQGNSA. CDR3 length equals 13 residues. The CDR3 here is CASSLTKFQPQHF. CDR3 DNA sequence: TGTGCCAGCAGCTTAACTAAGTTTCAGCCCCAGCATTTT.

The genes are TRBV4-3 and TRBJ2-7; 7 nucleotides agree with TRBD1. Trimming removed 0 bases from V and 3 bases from J; junction bases left unmatched: 5. Germline V gene lookup returns CDR1 LGHNA and CDR2 YSLEER. The CDR3 is made up of 15 amino acids. The CDR3 spells CASSQELQGHYEQYF. As DNA, the CDR3 is TGCGCCAGCAGCCAAGAACTACAGGGGCACTACGAGCAGTACTTC.

The rearrangement links TRBV6-5 to TRBJ2-2, with TRBD2 identical over 10 bases. This CDR3 region has 15 residues. Germline lookup yields CDR1 MNHEY and CDR2 SVGAGI. Trimming took 8 bases from V and 5 from J; bases not matched to a gene: 8. The CDR3 sequence is CASCVASGSTGELFF. CDR3 nucleotides: TGTGCCAGCTGCGTTGCTAGCGGGAGTACCGGGGAGCTGTTTTTT.

The V gene is TRBV9, the J gene TRBJ2-6, with a possible D match to TRBD2 (5 bases). Germline assignment: CDR1 SGDLS and CDR2 YYNGEE. CDR3 length: 17 amino acids. The germline V and J ends were trimmed by 2 bases and 2 bases, with 14 bases remaining between them. The CDR3 sequence is CASSVWGEAAGANVLTF. CDR3 bases: TGTGCCAGCAGCGTTTGGGGAGAGGCGGCTGGGGCCAACGTCCTGACTTTC. Filled out from reference TRBV9 and TRBJ2-6, the complete variable domain reads DSGVTQTPKHLITATGQRVTLRCSPRSGDLSVYWYQQSLDQGLQFLIQYYNGEERAKGNILERFSAQQFPDLHSELNLSSLELGDSALYFCASSVWGEAAGANVLTFGAGSRLTVL.

The chain has TRBV5-1 and TRBJ1-1, with 9 nucleotides matching TRBD1. The V and J ends lost 3 bases and 5 bases, in that order; junction bases with no gene match: 8. Germline V lookup: CDR1 SGHRS, CDR2 YFSETQ. CDR3 size: 15 residues. The CDR3 loop reads CASSWTGVPRTEAFF. In DNA form, the CDR3 reads TGCGCCAGCAGCTGGACAGGGGTCCCGAGAACTGAAGCTTTCTTT. Using reference TRBV5-1 and TRBJ1-1 for the parts outside the CDR3, the full variable domain is KAGVTQTPRYLIKTRGQQVTLSCSPISGHRSVSWYQQTPGQGLQFLFEYFSETQRNKGNFPGRFSGRQFSNSRSEMNVSTLELGDSALYLCASSWTGVPRTEAFFGQGTRLTVV.

The genes are TRBV4-3 and TRBJ2-7; D perhaps matches TRBD1 (6 bases). CDR1 and CDR2 (germline): LGHNA, YSLEER. The CDR3 loop spans 16 amino acids. V was cut by 2 bases and J by 2 bases, with 16 bases left in between. For the CDR3, the DNA is TGCGCCAGCAGCCAATACCCAGGGGCAGAGACCTACGAGCAGTACTTC. This gives the protein CASSQYPGAETYEQYF.

The chain recombines TRBV2 with TRBJ2-3; perhaps TRBD2 as D (5 bases). This CDR3 comprises 14 residues. CDR1 and CDR2 from the germline V gene are SNHLY and FYNNEI. V dropped 6 bases and J dropped 5 bases, with 15 bases sitting between them. The CDR3 coding sequence is TGTGCCAGCAGGCGACCGGGAAGTAGAGATACGCAGTATTTT. Translated: CASRRPGSRDTQYF.

CDR3 amino acids: CASSTTDSTNEKLFF. The CDR3 nucleotides are TGTGCCAGCAGCACGACAGACTCCACTAATGAAAAACTGTTTTTT. The rearrangement joins TRBV27 to TRBJ1-4; TRBD1 is a possible D gene (5 bases). The ends were cut back, 6 bases at V and 2 bases at J, with 13 bases in the middle. Germline CDR1 reads MNHEY; CDR2 reads SMNVEV (reference sequence). This CDR3 is 15 amino acids long.

This clone was recorded only once. V gene TRBV7-9 combines with J gene TRBJ2-1; 8 bases match TRBD1. The CDR3 is made up of 14 amino acids. The ends lost 1 base at V and 6 bases at J; junction bases unmatched: 2. The germline gives CDR1 SEHNR, CDR2 FQNEAQ (reference sequence). The CDR3 loop reads CASSLGGQANEQFF. The CDR3 DNA reads TGTGCCAGCAGCTTAGGGGGACAGGCCAATGAGCAGTTCTTC.